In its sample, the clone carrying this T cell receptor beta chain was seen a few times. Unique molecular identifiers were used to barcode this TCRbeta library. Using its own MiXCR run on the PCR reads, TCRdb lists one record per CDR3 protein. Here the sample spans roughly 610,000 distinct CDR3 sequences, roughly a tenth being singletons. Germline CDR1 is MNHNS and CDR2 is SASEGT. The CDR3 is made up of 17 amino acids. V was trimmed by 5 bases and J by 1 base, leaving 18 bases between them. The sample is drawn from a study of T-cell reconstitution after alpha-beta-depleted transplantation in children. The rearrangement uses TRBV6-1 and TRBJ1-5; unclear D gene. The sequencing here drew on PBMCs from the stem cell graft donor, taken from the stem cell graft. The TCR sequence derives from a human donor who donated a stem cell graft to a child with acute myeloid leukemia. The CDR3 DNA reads TGTGCCAGCAGTAATAATTTAGGACTGGGGAGCAATCAGCCCCAGCATTTT. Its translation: CASSNNLGLGSNQPQHF.